This entry lists 28 T cell receptor beta chains sequenced from one sample in a study of T cell responses to AZD1222 COVID-19 vaccine (dated by TCRdb to the early 2020s). Library preparation was by the immunoSEQ multiplex PCR assay. The table comes from immuneACCESS by way of TCRdb, which keeps in-frame sequences with V and J called. Part of the clones is missing from these tables; in studies checked, under half for an unresolved V gene and the rest for unknown reasons. Counted in this sample were over 90,000 clones; 90% of them appeared once. 4% to 5.5% of the sample is held by the ten biggest clonotypes. The time point label of this sample denotes: baseline before first vaccination. The sequencing used peripheral blood, collected on day 0 of AZD1222 vaccination. The receptors originated from an adult in good health.

The chain links TRBV2 to TRBJ1-3, with D unresolved. V shed 6 bases and J shed 0 bases, with 12 bases lying between them. The CDR3 runs 15 residues. From germline, CDR1 is SNHLY and CDR2 FYNNEI. The CDR3 region is CASRLTLTSGNTIYF. CDR3 nucleotides: TGTGCCAGCAGATTGACACTGACCTCTGGAAACACCATATATTTT.

This clone has just one count. The CDR3 spells CASSALTGGDGYTF. CDR3 coding DNA: TGTGCCAGCAGCGCGCTTACAGGGGGCGATGGCTACACCTTC. This chain links TRBV11-1 with TRBJ1-2, with 9 positions matching TRBD1. The trim removed 5 bases at V and 6 bases at J, leaving 7 bases unmatched. Germline CDR1 reads SGHAT; CDR2 reads FQDESV (reference sequence). The length of the CDR3 is 14 residues.

This clone was observed a single time. J is TRBJ1-4 and V is TRBV27; D is uncertain. Germline V gives CDR1 MNHEY, CDR2 SMNVEV (reference sequence). The CDR3 spans 15 residues. Trimming took off 2 bases at V and 3 bases at J, with 10 bases between the two ends. The CDR3 sequence: CASSLMGASNEKLFF. DNA of the CDR3: TGTGCCAGCAGTTTAATGGGCGCTTCTAATGAAAAACTGTTTTTT.

The genes are TRBV10-3 and TRBJ2-7; TRBD1 agrees at 7 bases. CDR1 is ENHRY and CDR2 is SYGVKD in the germline V gene. The CDR3 runs to 14 residues. J was trimmed by 7 bases and V by 3 bases; bases with no gene match: 9. The CDR3 DNA follows: TGTGCCATCAGTGAACAGGGGCTTTCTGGGGAGCAGTACTTC. This codes for CAISEQGLSGEQYF.

The chain links TRBV6-2 or TRBV6-3 to TRBJ2-5; D gene unclear. Germline CDR1 and CDR2: MNHEY and SVGEGT. The CDR3 runs 13 residues. Trimming removed 2 bases at V and 3 bases at J, with 7 bases between. The CDR3 protein is CASSYNQKETQYF. Written as DNA, the CDR3 is TGTGCCAGCAGTTACAACCAAAAAGAGACCCAGTACTTC.

V gene TRBV2 combines with J gene TRBJ2-3; a possible D gene is TRBD2 (5 bases). Germline CDR1 SNHLY, CDR2 FYNNEI. Trimming cost V 7 bases and J 2 bases, with 13 bases left between them. The CDR3 loop spans 14 amino acids. CDR3 DNA: TGTGCCAGCACAGCGGCGACCAACACAGATACGCAGTATTTT. Protein sequence: CASTAATNTDTQYF.

The chain recombines TRBV3-1 (or the pseudogene TRBV3-2) with TRBJ2-7; TRBD2 agrees at 7 bases. Germline-derived CDR1 and CDR2 are LGHDT and YNNKEL (reference sequence). Germline trimming cut 7 bases from V and 2 bases from J; bases unmatched to any gene: 5. The CDR3 spans 13 residues. The CDR3 loop reads CASMGEGPYEQYF. CDR3 in DNA: TGTGCCAGCATGGGGGAGGGTCCCTACGAGCAGTACTTC.

V and J are TRBV3-1 (or the pseudogene TRBV3-2) and TRBJ2-3; D might be TRBD1 (6 bases). Trimming pared 1 base from V and 1 base from J, leaving 15 bases between. This CDR3 has 17 residues. Looked up from germline, CDR1 is LGHDT and CDR2 is YNNKEL (reference sequence). CDR3 sequence: CASSQGWGPLRTDTQYF. For the CDR3, the DNA is TGTGCCAGCAGCCAAGGGTGGGGGCCCCTCCGCACAGATACGCAGTATTTT.

The chain uses TRBV28 and TRBJ1-1; D is unresolved. From germline, CDR1 is MDHEN and CDR2 SYDVKM. The CDR3 totals 14 residues. The V gene lost 4 bases and the J gene lost 0 bases, with 9 bases spanning the gap. CDR3 sequence: CASSYRPMNTEAFF. In nucleotides, the CDR3 is TGTGCCAGCAGTTATCGGCCTATGAACACTGAAGCTTTCTTT.

This clone was seen more than once but under ten times. The J gene is TRBJ1-5, the V gene TRBV5-5; possible D gene TRBD1, 6 bases. Germline values: CDR1 SGHKS, CDR2 YYEKEE (reference sequence). Trimming cost V 6 bases and J 3 bases, with 19 bases left between them. The CDR3 totals 16 residues. Here the CDR3 reads CASNLGGGPDNQPQHF. CDR3 sequence (DNA): TGTGCCAGCAACCTTGGGGGGGGGCCCGACAATCAGCCCCAGCATTTT.

The chain combines TRBV3-1 (or the pseudogene TRBV3-2) with TRBJ1-1; D is unresolved. The germline gives CDR1 LGHDT, CDR2 YNNKEL (reference sequence). Trimming stripped 4 bases from V and 8 bases from J, with 11 bases between. The CDR3 extends over 12 amino acids. CDR3 sequence reads: CASSRDQGEAFF. CDR3 nucleotide sequence: TGTGCCAGCAGCCGAGATCAAGGGGAAGCTTTCTTT.

This clone was observed once. The J gene is TRBJ2-3, the V gene TRBV7-2; 12 nucleotides match TRBD1. This CDR3 has 19 amino acids. With 2 bases clipped from V and 4 bases from J, the junction kept 13 bases outside the gene matches. CDR1 is SGHTA, CDR2 FQGNSA, per germline. The chain's CDR3 is CASSLFHRSGTGGADTQYF. Here the CDR3 DNA reads TGTGCCAGCAGCTTATTCCACCGATCCGGGACAGGGGGCGCAGATACGCAGTATTTT.

The chain has TRBV27 and TRBJ2-3; maybe TRBD1 (6 bases). V was clipped by 3 bases and J by 2 bases, with 18 bases between them. The germline V gene encodes CDR1 MNHEY and CDR2 SMNVEV (reference sequence). The CDR3 runs 17 residues. CDR3 residues: CASSFRGQPYTTDTQYF. The CDR3 region has the DNA TGTGCCAGCAGTTTCCGAGGACAGCCCTACACCACAGATACGCAGTATTTT.

The rearrangement uses TRBV19 and TRBJ2-7, with 8 bases that match TRBD1. The trim removed 6 bases at V and 3 bases at J, leaving 4 bases unmatched. Per the germline V gene, CDR1 is LNHDA and CDR2 is SQIVND (reference sequence). The CDR3 has 13 amino acids. CDR3 sequence: CASRDREHYEQYF. As DNA, the CDR3 is TGTGCCAGTAGGGACAGGGAACACTACGAGCAGTACTTC.

The chain uses TRBV29-1 and TRBJ2-3, with D possibly being TRBD2 (5 bases). CDR3 size: 12 residues. The germline V gene has CDR1 SQVTM and CDR2 ANQGSEA. Here the CDR3 reads CSARLSTDTQYF. CDR3 sequence (DNA): TGCAGTGCCCGACTAAGCACAGATACGCAGTATTTT.

The rearrangement uses TRBV5-1 and TRBJ2-7; 9 bases align to TRBD1. Unmatched junction bases numbered 9, after V lost 3 bases and J lost 2 bases. The CDR3 is 16 amino acids. The germline V gene has CDR1 SGHRS and CDR2 YFSETQ. CDR3 sequence: CASSSPQGAYPYEQYF. The DNA for the CDR3 is TGCGCCAGCAGCTCGCCACAGGGGGCCTACCCCTACGAGCAGTACTTC. Combining the CDR3 with reference TRBV5-1 and TRBJ2-7 gives the whole variable domain KAGVTQTPRYLIKTRGQQVTLSCSPISGHRSVSWYQQTPGQGLQFLFEYFSETQRNKGNFPGRFSGRQFSNSRSEMNVSTLELGDSALYLCASSSPQGAYPYEQYFGPGTRLTVT.

The J gene is TRBJ2-1, the V gene TRBV5-6, with TRBD1 matching 7 bases. Germline V gives CDR1 SGHDT, CDR2 YYEEEE. This CDR3 has 16 residues. Losses at the gene ends were 4 bases for V and 3 bases for J; bases not matched to a gene: 10. As DNA, the CDR3 is TGTGCCAGCAGCCCCGATCGGACAGGCGACTACAATGAGCAGTTCTTC. Translating gives CASSPDRTGDYNEQFF.

The rearrangement joins TRBV11-3 to TRBJ1-1; weak D call: TRBD1 (5 bases). Trimming cost V 5 bases and J 1 base, with 11 bases left between them. Germline CDR1 is SGHNT and CDR2 is YENEEA. This CDR3 has 14 amino acids. CDR3 in DNA: TGTGCCAGCAGCCGGGGGGGACCGAACACTGAAGCTTTCTTT. Amino acid sequence: CASSRGGPNTEAFF.

As DNA, the CDR3 is TGTGCCAGCAGCCGACAATCCCTCCTTCATGAGCAGTTCTTC. The encoded protein is CASSRQSLLHEQFF. V is TRBV6-6 and J is TRBJ2-1; D gene ambiguous. The CDR3 is made up of 14 amino acids. Germline V gene data show CDR1 as MNHNY and CDR2 as SVGAGI (reference sequence). The V end was cut by 6 bases, the J end by 8 bases, with 17 bases between.

The genes are TRBV7-9 and TRBJ2-1; TRBD1 matches 7 bases. Germline V gene data show CDR1 as SEHNR and CDR2 as FQNEAQ (reference sequence). CDR3 length: 12 residues. The V and J ends lost 5 bases and 8 bases, in that order; junction bases with no gene match: 3. The CDR3 nucleotides read TGTGCCAGCAGCCAAACAGGGGATGAGCAGTTCTTC. Encoded protein: CASSQTGDEQFF. Drawing the rest from reference TRBV7-9 and TRBJ2-1, the complete variable domain is DTGVSQNPRHKITKRGQNVTFRCDPISEHNRLYWYRQTLGQGPEFLTYFQNEAQLEKSRLLSDRFSAERPKGSFSTLEIQRTEQGDSAMYLCASSQTGDEQFFGPGTRLTVL.

The chain is built from TRBV5-1 and TRBJ2-5; D unclear. This CDR3 has 14 residues. V dropped 4 bases and J dropped 5 bases, with 15 bases sitting between them. The germline gives CDR1 SGHRS, CDR2 YFSETQ. DNA of the CDR3: TGCGCCAGCAGCGCAGACATTTTGGGGGAGACCCAGTACTTC. Residues: CASSADILGETQYF. The whole variable domain, filled in from reference TRBV5-1 and TRBJ2-5, reads KAGVTQTPRYLIKTRGQQVTLSCSPISGHRSVSWYQQTPGQGLQFLFEYFSETQRNKGNFPGRFSGRQFSNSRSEMNVSTLELGDSALYLCASSADILGETQYFGPGTRLLVL.

The rearrangement joins TRBV7-3 to TRBJ2-7; the match to TRBD1 covers 9 bases. This CDR3 is 14 amino acids long. Germline CDR1 and CDR2: SGHTA and FQGTGA. Germline trimming cut 5 bases from V and 3 bases from J; bases unmatched to any gene: 5. The CDR3 region has the DNA TGTGCCAGCAGCCCGGGACAGGGCTACTACGAGCAGTACTTC. This codes for CASSPGQGYYEQYF.

The table lists this clone with a few counts. The chain couples TRBV3-1 (or the pseudogene TRBV3-2) to TRBJ2-1, with TRBD2 matching over 15 bases. The CDR3 loop spans 18 amino acids. V was pared by 0 bases and J by 7 bases, with 7 bases of the junction left unmatched. CDR1 is LGHDT, CDR2 YNNKEL, per germline (reference sequence). CDR3 protein: CASSQEGTSGGHVNEQFF. The CDR3 nucleotides are TGTGCCAGCAGCCAAGAGGGGACTAGCGGGGGGCACGTGAATGAGCAGTTCTTC.

The V and J genes are TRBV3-1 (or the pseudogene TRBV3-2) and TRBJ2-7; 7 bases fit TRBD1. The ends lost 0 bases at V and 2 bases at J; junction bases unmatched: 7. The CDR3 contains 16 residues. The V gene's germline CDR1 is LGHDT and CDR2 YNNKEL (reference sequence). This CDR3 reads CASSQETGTITYEQYF. For the CDR3, the DNA is TGTGCCAGCAGCCAAGAGACAGGGACGATAACCTACGAGCAGTACTTC.

The chain joins TRBV29-1 to TRBJ2-1; D remains ambiguous. V lost 3 bases to trimming and J lost 5 bases, with 11 bases between them. Per germline, CDR1 SQVTM and CDR2 ANQGSEA. The CDR3 runs to 13 residues. The CDR3 region is CSVEWWQNNEQFF. Here the CDR3 DNA reads TGCAGCGTTGAGTGGTGGCAAAACAATGAGCAGTTCTTC.

The chain links TRBV19 to TRBJ1-5; possibly TRBD1 for D (6 bases). Germline V gene data show CDR1 as LNHDA and CDR2 as SQIVND (reference sequence). V lost 5 bases and J 3 bases, leaving 17 bases between the germline ends. This CDR3 region has 16 residues. In DNA, the CDR3 is TGTGCCAGTAGTCCACGGACAGCTTCTGTCAATCAGCCCCAGCATTTT. Its protein is CASSPRTASVNQPQHF.

The V call is TRBV5-4, the J call TRBJ2-3, with no clear D. V was trimmed by 4 bases and J by 0 bases, leaving 12 bases between them. Germline values: CDR1 SGHNT, CDR2 YYREEE (reference sequence). The CDR3 has 15 amino acids. CDR3 in amino acids: CASSLAAQSTDTQYF. The CDR3 region has the DNA TGTGCCAGCAGCCTCGCAGCCCAAAGCACAGATACGCAGTATTTT.

The chain is built from TRBV5-4 and TRBJ2-1, with 13 bases identical to TRBD2. Germline V lookup: CDR1 SGHNT, CDR2 YYREEE (reference sequence). The CDR3 is 15 residues long. Losses at the gene ends were 5 bases for V and 2 bases for J; bases not matched to a gene: 1. The CDR3 spells CASRLAGGPYNEQFF. The DNA of the CDR3 is TGTGCCAGCAGACTAGCGGGGGGGCCCTACAATGAGCAGTTCTTC.